These 29 T cell receptor beta chains were all obtained from the same sample, sequenced in a study of blood T cell repertoires in COVID-19. Measured with immunoSEQ multiplex PCR; TCRdb has only the in-frame clones, and not every one. The sample has hundreds of thousands of clones, 85% seen once. The sequenced material came from peripheral blood. These TCRs come from a woman aged 45 to 65 with active or convalescent COVID-19.

The chain recombines TRBV15 with TRBJ2-2, with D tentatively TRBD2 (6 bases). With 2 bases removed from V and 0 bases from J, the gap between germline ends came to 10 bases. Germline loops: CDR1 LNHNV, CDR2 YYDKDF (reference sequence). CDR3 size: 16 residues. The CDR3 nucleotides read TGTGCCACCAGCAGACTAAGCGGGTCGAACACCGGGGAGCTGTTTTTT. This codes for CATSRLSGSNTGELFF.

There are many counts of this clone. The V call is TRBV7-6, the J call TRBJ2-1, with D tentatively TRBD2 (6 bases). V was trimmed by 5 bases and J by 10 bases, leaving 21 bases between them. The CDR3 spans 15 residues. Germline V gene data show CDR1 as SGHVS and CDR2 as FNYEAQ. CDR3 DNA: TGTGCCAGCAGCCCCCCCTCGGGCGGGGAGGCGGAGCAGTTCTTC. Translated: CASSPPSGGEAEQFF.

The rearrangement joins TRBV11-2 to TRBJ1-4; TRBD1 agrees at 7 bases. The CDR3 totals 16 residues. Trimming removed 5 bases from V and 7 bases from J; junction bases left unmatched: 13. Germline V lookup: CDR1 SGHAT, CDR2 FQNNGV. CDR3 bases: TGTGCCAGCAGCCACCGAGTCAGGGGGACCGGTGAAAAACTGTTTTTT. It translates to CASSHRVRGTGEKLFF.

The genes are TRBV28 and TRBJ2-1, with 8 bases identical to TRBD2. This CDR3 comprises 15 residues. V lost 6 bases, J lost 5 bases, and 9 bases stayed unmatched. Germline loops: CDR1 MDHEN, CDR2 SYDVKM. CDR3 in DNA: TGTGCCAGCAGGCCCCGACTAGCGAGGGACAATGAGCAGTTCTTC. Protein: CASRPRLARDNEQFF.

The chain employs TRBV27 and TRBJ2-1; TRBD2 matches at 7 bases. The germline gives CDR1 MNHEY, CDR2 SMNVEV (reference sequence). The CDR3 is 14 amino acids. Trimming took 2 bases from V and 8 from J; bases not matched to a gene: 6. CDR3 region: CASSLPGRTHEQFF. CDR3 nucleotides: TGTGCCAGCAGTTTACCCGGGAGGACCCATGAGCAGTTCTTC.

This sequence joins TRBV5-8 and TRBJ2-2; TRBD2 matches 11 bases. Unmatched junction bases numbered 5, after V lost 4 bases and J lost 3 bases. Per the germline V gene, CDR1 is SGHTS and CDR2 is YDEGEE. The CDR3 consists of 16 residues. DNA for the CDR3: TGTGCCAGCAGCCCGAGACTAGCGGGATACACCGGGGAGCTGTTTTTT. The encoded protein is CASSPRLAGYTGELFF.

In this sample, this clone turned up once. J is TRBJ2-3 and V is TRBV9; TRBD1 matches at 12 bases. The germline CDR1 and CDR2 sequences are SGDLS and YYNGEE. V lost 4 bases and J lost 5; bases outside the gene matches: 5. The CDR3 sequence is 15 residues long. This chain's CDR3 is CASSPGTGGEDTQYF. CDR3 in DNA: TGTGCCAGCAGCCCCGGGACAGGGGGCGAAGATACGCAGTATTTT.

The CDR3 bases are TGTGCCAGCGGGGCGGAGATGAACACTGAAGCTTTCTTT. This encodes CASGAEMNTEAFF. This chain joins TRBV2 and TRBJ1-1, with a possible D match to TRBD1 (5 bases). V lost 8 bases, J lost 0 bases, and 10 bases lay in between. Germline CDR1 is SNHLY and CDR2 is FYNNEI. This CDR3 has 13 residues.

The V and J genes are TRBV4-2 and TRBJ1-5; D call uncertain. This CDR3 is built from 16 residues. Germline V gene sequence: CDR1 LGHNA, CDR2 YNFKEQ. Trimming took off 1 base at V and 3 bases at J, with 13 bases between the two ends. The CDR3 DNA sequence: TGTGCCAGCAGCCAAGGTGGACTCAGGACCAATCAGCCCCAGCATTTT. This encodes CASSQGGLRTNQPQHF.

V is TRBV2 and J is TRBJ2-2; possibly TRBD1 for D (6 bases). Germline V CDR1 and CDR2: SNHLY, FYNNEI. The CDR3 loop spans 16 amino acids. Trimming cost V 6 bases and J 4 bases, with 18 bases left between them. Here the CDR3 reads CASRAPTGSGTGELFF. CDR3 nucleotides: TGTGCCAGCAGAGCCCCAACAGGGTCGGGCACCGGGGAGCTGTTTTTT. Using reference TRBV2 and TRBJ2-2 for the parts outside the CDR3, the full variable domain is EPEVTQTPSHQVTQMGQEVILRCVPISNHLYFYWYRQILGQKVEFLVSFYNNEISEKSEIFDDQFSVERPDGSNFTLKIRSTKLEDSAMYFCASRAPTGSGTGELFFGEGSRLTVL.

This chain joins TRBV23-1 and TRBJ1-6; D is possibly TRBD1 (5 bases). TRBV23-1 is an ORF, and what it does is uncertain. CDR3 size: 16 residues. Trimming removed 0 bases from V and 4 bases from J, with 10 bases in between. CDR3 loop: CASSQSTDFYNSPLHF. In DNA, the CDR3 is TGCGCCAGCAGTCAATCGACAGACTTTTATAATTCACCCCTCCACTTT.

This chain connects TRBV7-8 to TRBJ2-7, with 9 nucleotides matching TRBD2. Unmatched junction bases numbered 1, after V lost 1 base and J lost 0 bases. Germline CDR1 and CDR2: SGHVS and FQNEAQ. This CDR3 has 15 amino acids. DNA of the CDR3: TGTGCCAGCAGCTTAGTGGGACTAGCCTCCTACGAGCAGTACTTC. Translating gives CASSLVGLASYEQYF.

The chain links TRBV5-1 to TRBJ2-5; D is possibly TRBD1 (7 bases). The CDR3 is 14 residues long. V was trimmed by 4 bases and J by 5 bases, leaving 15 bases between them. Looked up from germline, CDR1 is SGHRS and CDR2 is YFSETQ. The CDR3 DNA follows: TGCGCCAGCAGCATTTCGACAGGGAGGGAGACCCAGTACTTC. It yields the protein CASSISTGRETQYF.

This clone was found a few times. V gene TRBV10-3 combines with J gene TRBJ1-1; D not resolved. The ends were cut back, 3 bases at V and 2 bases at J, with 10 bases in the middle. This CDR3 is built from 14 residues. Per germline, CDR1 ENHRY and CDR2 SYGVKD. CDR3 in DNA: TGTGCCATCAGTGATGGTCTCAGTAACACTGAAGCTTTCTTT. This codes for CAISDGLSNTEAFF.

This chain uses TRBV6-1 with TRBJ1-5; 7 bases are a match to TRBD1. This CDR3 spans 14 amino acids. The V gene end was trimmed by 3 bases and the J gene end by 5 bases; junction bases not matched to a gene: 4. Germline V gives CDR1 MNHNS, CDR2 SASEGT. The CDR3 coding sequence is TGTGCCAGCAGTGACCGGGACAGATATCAGCCCCAGCATTTT. The encoded protein is CASSDRDRYQPQHF.

A single count supports this clone. The CDR3 DNA reads as TGCGCCAGCAGCCAATCCCCGGCAGGCGATTATAATTCACCCCTCCACTTT. Its protein product is CASSQSPAGDYNSPLHF. V is TRBV4-1 and J is TRBJ1-6; no clear D. The V and J ends lost 2 bases and 4 bases respectively, with 15 bases between them. CDR1 is MGHRA, CDR2 YSYEKL, per germline. The CDR3 sequence is 17 residues long.

The V call is TRBV12-3 or TRBV12-4, the J call TRBJ1-2, with D unclear. The V end was cut by 6 bases, the J end by 4 bases, with 12 bases between. The CDR3 totals 13 residues. The CDR3: CASSQGRGYGYTF. CDR3 DNA: TGTGCCAGCAGCCAAGGACGGGGCTATGGCTACACCTTC.

J is TRBJ1-1 and V is TRBV5-4; D is uncertain. This CDR3 is 11 amino acids long. V was trimmed by 4 bases and J by 1 base, leaving 2 bases between them. CDR1 SGHNT and CDR2 YYREEE come from the germline V gene (reference sequence). In DNA form, the CDR3 reads TGTGCCAGCAGCCAGAACACTGAAGCTTTCTTT. It translates to CASSQNTEAFF.

The rearrangement joins TRBV19 to TRBJ2-3; 8 nucleotides agree with TRBD2. After removal of 1 base from V and 0 bases from J, the junction contained 3 bases not matched to a gene. This CDR3 contains 16 residues. Germline assignment: CDR1 LNHDA and CDR2 SQIVND (reference sequence). CDR3 DNA: TGTGCCAGTAGTATAGGCAGCGGGAGTAGCACAGATACGCAGTATTTT. As protein: CASSIGSGSSTDTQYF.

In its sample, this clone was seen once. The J gene is TRBJ1-1, the V gene TRBV6-5, with D perhaps TRBD1 (5 bases). V lost 6 bases and J 3 bases, leaving 11 bases between the germline ends. The germline V gene has CDR1 MNHEY and CDR2 SVGAGI. This CDR3 region has 13 residues. In DNA, the CDR3 is TGTGCCAGCAGAGGGCGGGGGGACACTGAAGCTTTCTTT. Translation gives CASRGRGDTEAFF.

V usage is TRBV9 and J usage is TRBJ2-1; D perhaps matches TRBD2 (6 bases). This CDR3 spans 15 amino acids. The V end lost 1 base, the J end lost 9 bases, and 17 bases lay between the germline ends. Per the germline V gene, CDR1 is SGDLS and CDR2 is YYNGEE. Here the CDR3 reads CASSVLWGEQGEQFF. For the CDR3, the DNA is TGTGCCAGCAGCGTATTGTGGGGGGAGCAGGGTGAGCAGTTCTTC.

The rearrangement uses TRBV25-1 and TRBJ1-3; D might be TRBD1 (6 bases). CDR3 size: 15 residues. The V and J ends lost 4 bases and 0 bases respectively, with 10 bases between them. Germline V gene data show CDR1 as MGHDK and CDR2 as SYGVNS. CDR3 nucleotide sequence: TGTGCCAGCAGTGTAACAGGGAGCTCTGGAAACACCATATATTTT. It yields the protein CASSVTGSSGNTIYF.

The chain carries TRBV19 and TRBJ2-1, with D possibly being TRBD2 (5 bases). The CDR3 length is 15 residues. V shed 3 bases and J shed 4 bases, with 13 bases lying between them. The germline V gene encodes CDR1 LNHDA and CDR2 SQIVND (reference sequence). The CDR3 DNA reads TGTGCCAGTAGTATCCTACTAGGTTTATACAATGAGCAGTTCTTC. It encodes CASSILLGLYNEQFF. The whole variable domain, remainder taken from reference TRBV19 and TRBJ2-1, is DGGITQSPKYLFRKEGQNVTLSCEQNLNHDAMYWYRQDPGQGLRLIYYSQIVNDFQKGDIAEGYSVSREKKESFPLTVTSAQKNPTAFYLCASSILLGLYNEQFFGPGTRLTVL.

This clone was recorded only once. The chain has TRBV12-3 or TRBV12-4 and TRBJ1-6, with a possible D match to TRBD1 (6 bases). This CDR3 contains 13 residues. The V and J ends lost 5 bases and 7 bases respectively, with 9 bases between them. The CDR3 region is CASSGQTNSPLHF. The CDR3 DNA follows: TGTGCCAGCAGTGGACAGACGAATTCACCCCTCCACTTT.

V and J are TRBV7-9 and TRBJ1-1; tentative D call: TRBD1 (6 bases). Germline assignment: CDR1 SEHNR and CDR2 FQNEAQ (reference sequence). This CDR3 has 12 residues. Between the trimmed V and J ends, which lost 1 base and 11 bases, there was a span of 11 bases. CDR3 loop: CASSLEAGAAFF. CDR3 nucleotide sequence: TGTGCCAGCAGCTTAGAGGCAGGGGCGGCTTTCTTT. Based on the CDR3 plus reference TRBV7-9 and TRBJ1-1, the full variable domain is DTGVSQNPRHKITKRGQNVTFRCDPISEHNRLYWYRQTLGQGPEFLTYFQNEAQLEKSRLLSDRFSAERPKGSFSTLEIQRTEQGDSAMYLCASSLEAGAAFFGQGTRLTVV.

This clone was detected only once. The rearrangement joins TRBV7-9 to TRBJ2-2, with 9 positions matching TRBD1. V gave up 6 bases and J gave up 5 bases; unmatched junction bases: 16. Germline V lookup: CDR1 SEHNR, CDR2 FQNEAQ (reference sequence). The CDR3 has 18 amino acids. The chain's CDR3 is CASRPSLTGGEKTGELFF. The CDR3 nucleotides read TGTGCCAGCAGACCGTCCCTGACAGGGGGGGAGAAAACCGGGGAGCTGTTTTTT.

The chain recombines TRBV10-3 with TRBJ1-2, with TRBD1 as a possible D gene (6 bases). V was trimmed by 4 bases and J by 6 bases, leaving 18 bases between them. From germline, CDR1 is ENHRY and CDR2 SYGVKD. The CDR3 sequence is 15 residues long. DNA of the CDR3: TGTGCCATCAGTGCAGGGGCGAGTCGAGGGGATGGCTACACCTTC. Its protein is CAISAGASRGDGYTF.

This clone was recorded once. This chain uses TRBV20-1 with TRBJ2-1; D is uncertain. The V end lost 3 bases, the J end lost 9 bases, and 9 bases lay between the germline ends. CDR1 and CDR2 (germline): DFQATT, SNEGSKA (reference sequence). The CDR3 is 11 amino acids. The CDR3 is CSARSRGEQFF. In DNA, the CDR3 is TGCAGTGCTAGGAGTCGTGGTGAGCAGTTCTTC.

The chain links TRBV19 to TRBJ1-6; the match to TRBD1 covers 7 bases. Germline V gives CDR1 LNHDA, CDR2 SQIVND (reference sequence). This CDR3 contains 15 residues. Germline trimming cut 6 bases from V and 7 bases from J; bases unmatched to any gene: 9. CDR3 region: CASSRDRGRNSPLHF. DNA of the CDR3: TGTGCCAGTAGCCGGGACAGAGGGAGGAATTCACCCCTCCACTTT.